A selection of T cell receptor beta chains follows, all from one sample in a study of metastatic and nonmetastatic thyroid tumors. TCRdb reprocessed the PCR reads via MiXCR. The table shows some 30,000 clones, with roughly 30% occurring only once. Material for sequencing was blood. These receptors were collected from a female donor with papillary thyroid cancer or a benign thyroid nodule (not recorded which). Some clones in this sample may be carry-over from other donors' samples. CDR3s include the opening cysteine and the closing phenylalanine or tryptophan. A D gene is named only where the DNA matches it firmly. Rows give clone size only sometimes, using once, few, many, or a class for an expanded clone.

j_gene | v_gene | d_gene | abundance | CDR3nt | CDR3aa
TRBJ2-7 | TRBV6-1 | - | few | TGTGCCAGCAGTGAAACGACCTCCTACGAGCAGTACTTC | CASSETTSYEQYF
TRBJ2-7 | TRBV3-1 | - | - | TGTGCCAGCAGCCAAGAGGGTAGAGGGTCCTACGAGCAGTACTTC | CASSQEGRGSYEQYF
TRBJ2-1 | TRBV6-1 | - | - | TGTGCCAGCATTGACACAGGTTCATCCTACAATGAGCAGTTCTTC | CASIDTGSSYNEQFF
TRBJ2-7 | TRBV6-5 | TRBD2 | - | TGTGCCAGCAGGTCCCCGGGACTAGCGGGAGGCCTCTCCTACGAGCAGTACTTC | CASRSPGLAGGLSYEQYF
TRBJ2-1 | TRBV20-1 | TRBD1 | many | TGCAGTGCTAGCCCAGGGGGCAACGCCTTGAATGAGCAGTTCTTC | CSASPGGNALNEQFF
TRBJ2-1 | TRBV15 | - | - | TGTGCCACCAGCAGGCATCAGGGCTACAATGAGCAGTTCTTC | CATSRHQGYNEQFF
TRBJ2-3 | TRBV7-9 | TRBD2 | many | TGTGCCAGCAGCTTAATTTTTAGCCTAGCGGGATCCACAGATACGCAGTATTTT | CASSLIFSLAGSTDTQYF
TRBJ2-1 | TRBV11-1 | TRBD2 | many | TGTGCCAGCAGCTTCCTAGCGGGAGTTGGGGATGAGCAGTTCTTC | CASSFLAGVGDEQFF
TRBJ1-1 | TRBV2 | - | few | TGTGCCAGCAGTCAGGGAGGTGGAACTGAAGCTTTCTTT | CASSQGGGTEAFF
TRBJ2-3 | TRBV7-9 | - | many | TGTGCCAGCAGCTTAGCGCTCGGGCTAGCTGATACGCAGTATTTT | CASSLALGLADTQYF
TRBJ2-1 | TRBV11-3 | - | - | TGTGCCAGCAGCTCTGGATTTGGTGACAATGAGCAGTTCTTC | CASSSGFGDNEQFF
TRBJ2-1 | TRBV2 | - | few | TGTGCCAGCGTCGGTAGGGAAGATCGAGCGGGCAATGAGCAGTTCTTC | CASVGREDRAGNEQFF
TRBJ2-1 | TRBV6-2/TRBV6-3 | - | few | TGTGCCAGACAACAGGGTTATGAGCAGTTCTTC | CARQQGYEQFF
TRBJ2-1 | TRBV6-5 | - | many | TGTGCCAGCAGTTACGAGGAGCGGGCAGCCTACAATGAGCAGTTCTTC | CASSYEERAAYNEQFF
TRBJ1-3 | TRBV20-1 | - | - | TGCAGTGCCGCTGACAGAATCTCTGGAAACACCATATATTTT | CSAADRISGNTIYF
TRBJ2-7 | TRBV4-1 | TRBD2 | - | TGCGCCAGCAGCCAACACCTAGCGGCAACCTACGAGCAGTACTTC | CASSQHLAATYEQYF
TRBJ1-2 | TRBV20-1 | - | many | TGCAGTGCAGACACCCACTTGGTATCCTATGGCTACACCTTC | CSADTHLVSYGYTF
TRBJ2-1 | TRBV5-1 | - | - | TGCGCCAGCAGCCCATCGAGCAGGAGCTCGTACAATGAGCAGTTCTTC | CASSPSSRSSYNEQFF
TRBJ2-7 | TRBV15 | TRBD2 | few | TGTGCCGTCCGGGGGGACTACGAGCAGTACTTC | CAVRGDYEQYF
TRBJ2-1 | TRBV19 | - | few | TGTGCCAGTAGTATAGATCCTAGCGCCTACAATGAGCAGTTCTTC | CASSIDPSAYNEQFF
TRBJ1-2 | TRBV29-1 | - | few | TGCAGCGTTGTAGGGGGAAACTATGGCTACACCTTC | CSVVGGNYGYTF
TRBJ1-4 | TRBV12-3/TRBV12-4 | - | many | TGTGCCAGCAGTTTACTCGGGGGGGAAAAACTGTTTTTT | CASSLLGGEKLFF
TRBJ2-3 | TRBV28 | - | - | TGTGCCAGCAGTTTCGGAGTTTTGGATACGCAGTATTTT | CASSFGVLDTQYF
TRBJ2-5 | TRBV20-1 | - | - | TGCAGTGCTAGAGATCTAGCAGGGGTACAAGAGACCCAGTACTTC | CSARDLAGVQETQYF
TRBJ2-2 | TRBV12-3/TRBV12-4 | TRBD2 | many | TGTGCCAGTAGAATCCTAGCGGGAAGGAACACCGGGGAGCTGTTTTTT | CASRILAGRNTGELFF
TRBJ2-3 | TRBV30 | - | - | TGTGCCTGGTCCCCCGCCGGGACAGATACGCAGTATTTT | CAWSPAGTDTQYF
TRBJ2-7 | TRBV28 | TRBD1 | few | TGTGCCAGCAGTTACACAGGGGGCGGTGACTACGAGCAGTACTTC | CASSYTGGGDYEQYF
TRBJ1-5 | TRBV9 | TRBD1 | many | TGTGCCAGCAGCGTAGGGTGGGACAGTAGCAATCAGCCCCAGCATTTT | CASSVGWDSSNQPQHF
TRBJ2-7 | TRBV20-1 | - | - | TGCAGTGCTAACCGGGACGGCACCGTCGAGCAGTACTTC | CSANRDGTVEQYF
TRBJ2-7 | TRBV6-5 | TRBD1 | few | TGTGCCAGCAGTTCTCCTAGGACAGGGGGCTACGAGCAGTACTTC | CASSSPRTGGYEQYF
TRBJ2-5 | TRBV5-1 | - | - | TGCGCCAGCAGCTTGAGTAGCACCAAAGAGACCCAGTACTTC | CASSLSSTKETQYF